These T cell receptor beta chains were read from a single sample in a study of shared clonotypes between healthy human individuals. TCRdb's copy holds only in-frame clones and misses some; the assay was immunoSEQ multiplex PCR. The sample yields over 400,000 clones, 70% to 85% seen once. The sample was PBMCs. These receptor sequences come from a middle-aged woman in good health. Some clones in this sample may be carry-over from other donors' samples. CDR3s include the opening cysteine and the closing phenylalanine or tryptophan. The D gene is left open where the match is weak. Expanded clones are given a class, and other clones once, few, many or no size at all.

d_gene: -; abundance: few; j_gene: TRBJ2-1; v_gene: TRBV15; CDR3nt: TGTGCCACCAGCAGAGGGGGTGAGCAGTTCTTC; CDR3aa: CATSRGGEQFF
d_gene: -; abundance: many; j_gene: TRBJ1-1; v_gene: TRBV5-1; CDR3nt: TGCGCCAGCAGCTTGGAGACGAACACTGAAGCTTTCTTT; CDR3aa: CASSLETNTEAFF
d_gene: TRBD1; abundance: -; j_gene: TRBJ2-7; v_gene: TRBV5-1; CDR3nt: TGCGCCAGCAGCTTGCGGGACAGCTACGAGCAGTACTTC; CDR3aa: CASSLRDSYEQYF
d_gene: TRBD2; abundance: -; j_gene: TRBJ2-1; v_gene: TRBV10-3; CDR3nt: TGTGCCATCGGGACGGGACTAGCGGGAGTCGTCACCTACAATGAGCAGTTCTTC; CDR3aa: CAIGTGLAGVVTYNEQFF
d_gene: -; abundance: -; j_gene: TRBJ2-5; v_gene: TRBV28; CDR3nt: TGTGCCAGCAGTGAACCAGCGAAAGAGACCCAGTACTTC; CDR3aa: CASSEPAKETQYF
d_gene: -; abundance: -; j_gene: TRBJ2-7; v_gene: TRBV4-3; CDR3nt: TGCGCCAGCAGCCAAGAGGTACGGACCTACGAGCAGTACTTC; CDR3aa: CASSQEVRTYEQYF
d_gene: -; abundance: -; j_gene: TRBJ1-1; v_gene: TRBV2; CDR3nt: TGTGCCAGCAGTCGATTCGAGGGGGAAGCTTTCTTT; CDR3aa: CASSRFEGEAFF
d_gene: -; abundance: -; j_gene: TRBJ2-7; v_gene: TRBV11-2; CDR3nt: TGTGCCAGCAGCTTAGGCTCCTCCTACGAGCAGTACTTC; CDR3aa: CASSLGSSYEQYF
d_gene: TRBD2; abundance: -; j_gene: TRBJ2-1; v_gene: TRBV5-8; CDR3nt: TGTGCCAGCAACATACTAGCGGGAGGGCCCTACAATGAGCAGTTCTTC; CDR3aa: CASNILAGGPYNEQFF
d_gene: -; abundance: -; j_gene: TRBJ1-5; v_gene: TRBV10-3; CDR3nt: TGTGCCATCCGTCAGGGCGGCAATCAGCCCCAGCATTTT; CDR3aa: CAIRQGGNQPQHF
d_gene: -; abundance: few; j_gene: TRBJ2-2; v_gene: TRBV5-1; CDR3nt: TGCGCCAGCAGCCACCCTGGAGGTACCGGGGAGCTGTTTTTT; CDR3aa: CASSHPGGTGELFF
d_gene: -; abundance: -; j_gene: TRBJ2-3; v_gene: TRBV7-3; CDR3nt: TGTGCCAGCAGCTTATCCCGCACAGATACGCAGTATTTT; CDR3aa: CASSLSRTDTQYF
d_gene: -; abundance: -; j_gene: TRBJ2-5; v_gene: TRBV5-1; CDR3nt: TGCGCCAGCAGCTTGCTCGGGGTCCAAGAGACCCAGTACTTC; CDR3aa: CASSLLGVQETQYF
d_gene: TRBD1; abundance: few; j_gene: TRBJ1-2; v_gene: TRBV2; CDR3nt: TGTGCCAGCAGCGAAAGACAGGGCTCTAACTATGGCTACACCTTC; CDR3aa: CASSERQGSNYGYTF
d_gene: -; abundance: many; j_gene: TRBJ2-2; v_gene: TRBV29-1; CDR3nt: TGCAGCGTTGAAGATCGAGGGGTCATCGGGGAGCTGTTTTTT; CDR3aa: CSVEDRGVIGELFF
d_gene: -; abundance: -; j_gene: TRBJ2-3; v_gene: TRBV29-1; CDR3nt: TGCAGCGTTGATAGCAGGTTCACAGATACGCAGTATTTT; CDR3aa: CSVDSRFTDTQYF
d_gene: TRBD2; abundance: -; j_gene: TRBJ2-7; v_gene: TRBV15; CDR3nt: TGTGCCACCAGCAGAGTGGGAGGGTTGGCCGAGCAGTACTTC; CDR3aa: CATSRVGGLAEQYF
d_gene: -; abundance: few; j_gene: TRBJ1-1; v_gene: TRBV7-2; CDR3nt: TGTGCCAGCAGCTCCGGGACTTTAGGGATGAACACTGAAGCTTTCTTT; CDR3aa: CASSSGTLGMNTEAFF
d_gene: TRBD2; abundance: -; j_gene: TRBJ2-1; v_gene: TRBV7-9; CDR3nt: TGTGCCAGCAGCATTAGCGGGAGGGACTACAATGAGCAGTTCTTC; CDR3aa: CASSISGRDYNEQFF
d_gene: -; abundance: -; j_gene: TRBJ1-3; v_gene: TRBV4-2; CDR3nt: TGTGCCAGCAGCCAAGCCCGCCTGGCTGGAAACACCATATATTTT; CDR3aa: CASSQARLAGNTIYF
d_gene: -; abundance: -; j_gene: TRBJ2-2; v_gene: TRBV5-1; CDR3nt: TGCGCCAGCAGCTTGGATCTTGCGAACACCGGGGAGCTGTTTTTT; CDR3aa: CASSLDLANTGELFF
d_gene: TRBD2; abundance: -; j_gene: TRBJ2-7; v_gene: TRBV28; CDR3nt: TGTGCCAGCAGTCCTACTAGCGGGAGGCCCTACGAGCAGTACTTC; CDR3aa: CASSPTSGRPYEQYF
d_gene: TRBD1; abundance: -; j_gene: TRBJ1-3; v_gene: TRBV7-9; CDR3nt: TGTGCCAGCAGCCCCACAGGGGGCGGTGGAAACACCATATATTTT; CDR3aa: CASSPTGGGGNTIYF
d_gene: TRBD1; abundance: -; j_gene: TRBJ2-3; v_gene: TRBV7-3; CDR3nt: TGTGCCAGCAGCCGACAGGGAGAATTCACAGATACGCAGTATTTT; CDR3aa: CASSRQGEFTDTQYF
d_gene: -; abundance: -; j_gene: TRBJ2-3; v_gene: TRBV2; CDR3nt: TGTGCCAGTGCTGGGGGGCTAAGCACAGATACGCAGTATTTT; CDR3aa: CASAGGLSTDTQYF
d_gene: -; abundance: -; j_gene: TRBJ2-3; v_gene: TRBV7-9; CDR3nt: TGTGCCAGCAGCTTAGCCGTGTCAGGAGATACGCAGTATTTT; CDR3aa: CASSLAVSGDTQYF
d_gene: -; abundance: -; j_gene: TRBJ2-5; v_gene: TRBV27; CDR3nt: TGTGCCAGCAGTTTCGCGGAGCAAGAGACCCAGTACTTC; CDR3aa: CASSFAEQETQYF
d_gene: -; abundance: -; j_gene: TRBJ2-7; v_gene: TRBV10-2; CDR3nt: TGCGCCAGCACCCAGGGCAGCGAGCAGTACTTC; CDR3aa: CASTQGSEQYF
d_gene: -; abundance: once; j_gene: TRBJ2-1; v_gene: TRBV9; CDR3nt: TGTGCCAGCAGCCCGAGGCCGGGGAACAATGAGCAGTTCTTC; CDR3aa: CASSPRPGNNEQFF
d_gene: -; abundance: -; j_gene: TRBJ2-7; v_gene: TRBV27; CDR3nt: TGTGCCAGCAGTTTATCAAGAAACTACGAGCAGTACTTC; CDR3aa: CASSLSRNYEQYF
d_gene: -; abundance: -; j_gene: TRBJ1-4; v_gene: TRBV10-1; CDR3nt: TGCGCCAGCAGTGAGAATCTGGGTGAAAAACTGTTTTTT; CDR3aa: CASSENLGEKLFF
d_gene: -; abundance: -; j_gene: TRBJ2-1; v_gene: TRBV29-1; CDR3nt: TGCAGCGTTGAAACAGGGTACAATGAGCAGTTCTTC; CDR3aa: CSVETGYNEQFF
d_gene: TRBD1; abundance: -; j_gene: TRBJ1-3; v_gene: TRBV28; CDR3nt: TGTGCCAGCAGTTTAAGGCTCCCGGGACAGTCCACCGGAAACACCATATATTTT; CDR3aa: CASSLRLPGQSTGNTIYF
d_gene: -; abundance: -; j_gene: TRBJ2-7; v_gene: TRBV29-1; CDR3nt: TGCAGTGCCCGGGGCAGCCACTACGAGCAGTACTTC; CDR3aa: CSARGSHYEQYF
d_gene: TRBD2; abundance: -; j_gene: TRBJ2-1; v_gene: TRBV5-1; CDR3nt: TGCGCCAGCAGGCCCGGACTAGCGGGAGATGAGCAGTTCTTC; CDR3aa: CASRPGLAGDEQFF
d_gene: -; abundance: -; j_gene: TRBJ2-7; v_gene: TRBV18; CDR3nt: TGTGCCAGCTCACCACCGGGTGGAACCTACGAGCAGTACTTC; CDR3aa: CASSPPGGTYEQYF
d_gene: TRBD2; abundance: -; j_gene: TRBJ2-5; v_gene: TRBV5-4; CDR3nt: TGTGCCAGCAGCTTAACTAGCGGGAGACGGGAGACCCAGTACTTC; CDR3aa: CASSLTSGRRETQYF